This T cell receptor beta chain was documented in a study of T cells in Graves' hyperthyroidism and ophthalmopathy (dated by TCRdb to the late 2010s). With regard to the full study: To identify TCR V-J signatures that set the groups apart, the researchers used a discovery cohort of 100 patients, made up of 40 to 45 with Graves' ophthalmopathy and about 60 with stable Graves' hyperthyroidism. Prospective prediction of ophthalmopathy was tested in an independent validation cohort consisting of about 19 hyperthyroidism patients and 15 to 17 patients who later progressed to ophthalmopathy. Thyroid tissue and blood T-cell repertoires from about six Graves' hyperthyroidism patients were also compared in the study. Following sampling, methimazole starting at 30 mg daily was given to hyperthyroidism patients, and high-dose intravenous methylprednisolone was given to ophthalmopathy patients. The paper describes TCR Vbeta CDR3 sequencing of 140 or so peripheral blood samples, made up of some 40 ophthalmopathy patients, some 76 hyperthyroidism patients and 17 progressor patients. The approximately 90 discovery patients were divided at random into training and test sets in a 7:3 ratio.

The germline V gene specifies SGHRS as CDR1 and YFSETQ as CDR2. V is reduced by 0 bases and J by 8 bases, leaving a spacing of 18 bases between them. The CDR3 covers 15 residues, taking in both the cysteine and the phenylalanine. The retained sequence is limited to the CDR3, 45 bases, with the frame set at the first base. Patients with uncontrolled infections, other autoimmune diseases, pregnancy or lactation were excluded. Diagnoses were established on the basis of clinical symptoms, serum thyroxine and TRAb, thyroid ultrasound, and orbital computed tomography. Total RNA was extracted using Trizol reagent, and RNA quality was assessed on an Agilent 2100 Bioanalyzer. The TCR beta CDR3 regions were amplified from RNA transcripts. A first-round RT-PCR of the TCR CDR3 used the HTBI primer set with the Qiagen OneStep RT-PCR kit. Libraries were constructed in a second round of multiplex PCR, after which size selection and purification were performed. Paired-end sequencing of the libraries was performed with 100 bp reads on an Illumina HiSeq2000. The original pipeline was this. Raw data were processed with SOAPnuke, discarding reads with adapters, uncalled bases, mean Phred below 15, or no exact constant-primer or identifier match. High-quality paired reads were merged using COPE v1.2.5, and each unique nucleotide sequence was defined as a clonotype. Clonotypes were aligned to IMGT TRBV, TRBD and TRBJ reference segments using MiTCR v1.1. The analysis included only V-J combinations with a frequency above 0.0001, which together covered 99% to 99.2% of the repertoires. A TCS score was defined as the ratio of F50 (clonal expansion) to E x V (chaos), with BLOSUM62-based TCRdist applied between CDR3 peptides within each V-J. Welch's t-statistics and random forest reduced around 550 V-J features to roughly 13, which were used in a naive Bayes classifier (R e1071). The Morisita-Horn index was used to measure how similar the thyroid and blood repertoires were. TCRdb handled the public reads itself, with Q25 trimming in fastp and clone calling in MiXCR, and kept productive beta chains. A single entry per CDR3 protein holds the most common genes and DNA from its merged rows. The V and J calls and clone size are TCRdb's, not the authors'. This sample comprises 500,000 to 800,000 distinct CDR3 sequences, over 40% of them detected only once. Clones ranked in the top ten supply roughly 7.2% of the sample.

The paper's findings and limits, for the study overall: During validation, the model predicted progression to ophthalmopathy a median of about 5.9 months ahead of onset, with approximately 70% sensitivity and less than 85% specificity. Sample size was not statistically predetermined, and investigators were not blinded to group allocation. Most expanded thyroid clonotypes (frequency above 0.001) were also found in blood, which suggests that blood repertoires may mirror thyroid immune responses. In cross-validation, a model built on a 13 V-J signature told ophthalmopathy apart from stable hyperthyroidism with roughly 87% sensitivity and about 81% specificity, and in testing the same model reached 80%/75%.

A remark on this clonotype: The clone's antigen remains unknown. The record has no base qualities; no much larger clone is one base away.

Recombination linked TRBV5-1 to TRBJ2-7; the D gene cannot be resolved reliably. Input material: peripheral blood or thyroid tissue (not recorded which). The clonotype comes from an adult man with Graves' disease, either hyperthyroidism or ophthalmopathy (not recorded which). The sequenced DNA: TGCGCCAGCAGCTTGGCCTCGTCAGAACGGTACCAGCAGTACTTC. The translation is CASSLASSERYQQYF. Extended through the reference TRBV5-1 and TRBJ2-7 proteins, this CDR3 yields the full variable domain: KAGVTQTPRYLIKTRGQQVTLSCSPISGHRSVSWYQQTPGQGLQFLFEYFSETQRNKGNFPGRFSGRQFSNSRSEMNVSTLELGDSALYLCASSLASSERYQQYFGPGTRLTVT.